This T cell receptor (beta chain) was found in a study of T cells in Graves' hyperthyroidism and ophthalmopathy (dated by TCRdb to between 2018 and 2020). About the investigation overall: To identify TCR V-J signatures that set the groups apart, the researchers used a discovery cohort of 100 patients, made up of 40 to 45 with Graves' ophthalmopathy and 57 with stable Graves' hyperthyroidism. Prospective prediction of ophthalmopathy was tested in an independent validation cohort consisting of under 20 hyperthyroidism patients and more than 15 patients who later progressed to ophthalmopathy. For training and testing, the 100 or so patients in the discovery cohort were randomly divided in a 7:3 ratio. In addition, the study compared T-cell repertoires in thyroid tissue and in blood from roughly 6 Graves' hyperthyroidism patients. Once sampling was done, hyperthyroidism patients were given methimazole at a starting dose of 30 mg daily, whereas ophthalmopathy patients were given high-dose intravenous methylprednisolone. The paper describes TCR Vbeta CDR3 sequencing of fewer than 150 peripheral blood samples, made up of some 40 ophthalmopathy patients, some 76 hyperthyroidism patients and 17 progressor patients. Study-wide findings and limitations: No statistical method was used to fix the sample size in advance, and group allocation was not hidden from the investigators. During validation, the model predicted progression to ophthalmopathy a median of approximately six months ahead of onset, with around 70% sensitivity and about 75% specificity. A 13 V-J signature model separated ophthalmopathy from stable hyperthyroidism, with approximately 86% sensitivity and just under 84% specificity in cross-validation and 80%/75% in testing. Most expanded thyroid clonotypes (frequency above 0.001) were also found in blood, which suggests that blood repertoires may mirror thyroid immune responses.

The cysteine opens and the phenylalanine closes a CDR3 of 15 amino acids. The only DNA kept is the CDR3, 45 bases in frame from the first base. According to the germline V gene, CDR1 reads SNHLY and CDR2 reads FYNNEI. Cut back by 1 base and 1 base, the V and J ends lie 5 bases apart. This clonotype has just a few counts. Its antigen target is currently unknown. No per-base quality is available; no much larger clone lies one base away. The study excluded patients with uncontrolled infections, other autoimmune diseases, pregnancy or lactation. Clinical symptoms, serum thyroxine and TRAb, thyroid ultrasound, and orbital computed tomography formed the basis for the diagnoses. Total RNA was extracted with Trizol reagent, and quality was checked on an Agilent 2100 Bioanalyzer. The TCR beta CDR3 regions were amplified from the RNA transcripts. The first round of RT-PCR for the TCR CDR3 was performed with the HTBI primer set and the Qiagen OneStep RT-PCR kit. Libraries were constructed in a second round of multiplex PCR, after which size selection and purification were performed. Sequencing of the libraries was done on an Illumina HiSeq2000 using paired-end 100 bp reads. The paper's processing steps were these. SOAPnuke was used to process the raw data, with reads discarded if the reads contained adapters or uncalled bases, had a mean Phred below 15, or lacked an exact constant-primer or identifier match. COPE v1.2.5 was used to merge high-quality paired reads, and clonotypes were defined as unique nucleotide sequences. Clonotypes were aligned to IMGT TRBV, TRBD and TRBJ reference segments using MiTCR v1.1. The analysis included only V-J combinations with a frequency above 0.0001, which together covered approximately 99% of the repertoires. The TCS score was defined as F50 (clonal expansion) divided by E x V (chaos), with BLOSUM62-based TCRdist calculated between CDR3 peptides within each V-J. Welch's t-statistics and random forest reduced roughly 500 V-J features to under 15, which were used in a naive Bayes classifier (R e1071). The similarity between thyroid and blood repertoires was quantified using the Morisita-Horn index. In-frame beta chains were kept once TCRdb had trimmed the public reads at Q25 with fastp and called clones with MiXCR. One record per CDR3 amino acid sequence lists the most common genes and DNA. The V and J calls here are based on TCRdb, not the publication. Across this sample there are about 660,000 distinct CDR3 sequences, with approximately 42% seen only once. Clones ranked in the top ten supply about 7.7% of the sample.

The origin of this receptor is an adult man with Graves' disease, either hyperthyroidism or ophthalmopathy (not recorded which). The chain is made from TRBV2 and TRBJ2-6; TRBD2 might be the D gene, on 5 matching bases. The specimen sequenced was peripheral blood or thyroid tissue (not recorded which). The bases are TGTGCCAGCAGTGAAGGGAGGTCTGGGGCCAACGTCCTGACTTTC. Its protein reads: CASSEGRSGANVLTF.